This T cell receptor beta chain was recovered during a study of T cells in tuberculosis. Whole-study results and caveats: GMM-specific TCRs were nearer to active tuberculosis alpha repertoires, suggesting expansion.

At study entry, adolescents had tuberculin skin tests and IGRA screening. Worth noting for this clone: Antigen: not known.

The repertoire was sequenced with immunoSEQ multiplex PCR; TCRdb's copy has only in-frame clones and lacks some. The table lists 25,000 to 35,000 clones, around 90% of them singletons, with 6.1% in the top ten. Sequencing was done on a sample of PBMCs. The sequence was collected from a donor between 10 and 35 years old with latent tuberculosis or without tuberculosis infection.

CDR3 bases: TGTGCCAGCAGTTATGGGACAGGCACTGAAGCTTTCTTT. Amino acid sequence: CASSYGTGTEAFF. The rearrangement links TRBV6-6 to TRBJ1-1, with 8 bases aligning to TRBD1. The CDR3 sequence is 13 residues long. The V segment lost 3 bases and the J segment 4 bases; nucleotides outside the gene matches: 1. Germline values: CDR1 MNHNY, CDR2 SVGAGI (reference sequence).